The source of this T cell receptor beta chain is a study of shared clonotypes between healthy human individuals. This clone has more than one count but fewer than ten. The antigen is undetermined. Notes on the study in general: In general, naive subsets displayed greater estimated richness than memory subsets did.

V was clipped by 8 bases and J by 6 bases; unmatched bases: 11. The CDR3 has 15 amino acids. CDR1 and CDR2 (germline): LNHNV, YYDKDF (reference sequence). The assay used deep level. The table came from immunoSEQ multiplex PCR; TCRdb's copy has only in-frame clones and leaves some out. The sample contains 950,000 to 1,100,000 clones, roughly 74% of which appear only once. The clonotype was recovered from a man between 18 and 29 years old in good health. Some clones in this sample may be carry-over from other donors' samples. The chain employs TRBV15 and TRBJ2-3; TRBD2 agrees at 10 bases. Sequenced: memory CD4+ T cells from PBMCs. Subset noted: CD45RA-negative fraction. CDR3 loop: CATGRISGGSDTQYF. CDR3 coding DNA: TGTGCCACCGGTAGGATTAGCGGGGGGTCCGATACGCAGTATTTT.